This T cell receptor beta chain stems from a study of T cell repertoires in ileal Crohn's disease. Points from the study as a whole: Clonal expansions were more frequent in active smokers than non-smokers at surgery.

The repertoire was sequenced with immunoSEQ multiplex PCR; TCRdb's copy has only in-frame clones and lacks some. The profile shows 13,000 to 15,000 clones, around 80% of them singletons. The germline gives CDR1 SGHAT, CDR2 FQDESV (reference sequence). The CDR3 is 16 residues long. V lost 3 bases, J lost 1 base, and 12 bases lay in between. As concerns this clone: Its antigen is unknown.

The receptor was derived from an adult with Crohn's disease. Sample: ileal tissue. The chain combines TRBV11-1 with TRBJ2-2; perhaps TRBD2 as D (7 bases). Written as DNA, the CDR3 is TGTGCCAGCAGCTTGAGCGGGACAATGAACACCGGGGAGCTGTTTTTT. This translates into CASSLSGTMNTGELFF.